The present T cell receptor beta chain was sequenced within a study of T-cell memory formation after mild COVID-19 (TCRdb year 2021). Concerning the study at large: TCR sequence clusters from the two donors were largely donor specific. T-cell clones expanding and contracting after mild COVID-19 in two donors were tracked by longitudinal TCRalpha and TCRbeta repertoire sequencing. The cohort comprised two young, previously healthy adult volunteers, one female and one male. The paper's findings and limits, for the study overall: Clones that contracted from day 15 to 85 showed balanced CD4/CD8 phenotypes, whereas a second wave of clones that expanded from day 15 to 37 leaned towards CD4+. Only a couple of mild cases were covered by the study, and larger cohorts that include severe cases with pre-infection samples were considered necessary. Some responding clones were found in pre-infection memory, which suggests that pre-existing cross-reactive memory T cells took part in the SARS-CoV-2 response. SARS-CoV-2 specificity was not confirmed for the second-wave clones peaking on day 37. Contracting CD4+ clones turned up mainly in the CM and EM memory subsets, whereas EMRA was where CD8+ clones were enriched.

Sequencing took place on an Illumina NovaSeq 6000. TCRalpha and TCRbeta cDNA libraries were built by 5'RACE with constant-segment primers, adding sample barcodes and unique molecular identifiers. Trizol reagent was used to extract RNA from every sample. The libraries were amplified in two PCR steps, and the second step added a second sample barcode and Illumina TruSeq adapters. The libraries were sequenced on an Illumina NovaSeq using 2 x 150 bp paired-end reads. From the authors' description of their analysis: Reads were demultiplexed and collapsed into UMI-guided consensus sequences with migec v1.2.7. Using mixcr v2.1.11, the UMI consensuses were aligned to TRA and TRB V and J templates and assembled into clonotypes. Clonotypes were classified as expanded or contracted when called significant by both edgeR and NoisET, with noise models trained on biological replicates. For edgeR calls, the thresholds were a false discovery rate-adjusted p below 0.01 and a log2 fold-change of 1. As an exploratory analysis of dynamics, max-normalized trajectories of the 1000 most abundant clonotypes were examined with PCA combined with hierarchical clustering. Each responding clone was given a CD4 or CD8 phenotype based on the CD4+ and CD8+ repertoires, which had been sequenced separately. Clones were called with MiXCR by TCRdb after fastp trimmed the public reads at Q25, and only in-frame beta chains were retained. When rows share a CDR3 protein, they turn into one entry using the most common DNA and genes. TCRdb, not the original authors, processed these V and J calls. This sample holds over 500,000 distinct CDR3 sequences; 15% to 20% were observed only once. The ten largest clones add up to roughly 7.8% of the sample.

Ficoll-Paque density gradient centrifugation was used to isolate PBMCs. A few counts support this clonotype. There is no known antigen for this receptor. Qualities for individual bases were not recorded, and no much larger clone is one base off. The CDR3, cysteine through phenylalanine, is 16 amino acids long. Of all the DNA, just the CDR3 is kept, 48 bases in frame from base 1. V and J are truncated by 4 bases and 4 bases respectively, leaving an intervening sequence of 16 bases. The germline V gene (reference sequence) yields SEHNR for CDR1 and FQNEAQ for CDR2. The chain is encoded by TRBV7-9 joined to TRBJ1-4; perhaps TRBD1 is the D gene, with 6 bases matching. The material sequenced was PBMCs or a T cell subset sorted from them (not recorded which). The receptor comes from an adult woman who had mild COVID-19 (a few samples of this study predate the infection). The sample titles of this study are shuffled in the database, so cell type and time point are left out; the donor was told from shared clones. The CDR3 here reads CASSSLGGPINEKLFF. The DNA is TGTGCCAGCAGCTCCCTCGGGGGGCCGATTAATGAAAAACTGTTTTTT.